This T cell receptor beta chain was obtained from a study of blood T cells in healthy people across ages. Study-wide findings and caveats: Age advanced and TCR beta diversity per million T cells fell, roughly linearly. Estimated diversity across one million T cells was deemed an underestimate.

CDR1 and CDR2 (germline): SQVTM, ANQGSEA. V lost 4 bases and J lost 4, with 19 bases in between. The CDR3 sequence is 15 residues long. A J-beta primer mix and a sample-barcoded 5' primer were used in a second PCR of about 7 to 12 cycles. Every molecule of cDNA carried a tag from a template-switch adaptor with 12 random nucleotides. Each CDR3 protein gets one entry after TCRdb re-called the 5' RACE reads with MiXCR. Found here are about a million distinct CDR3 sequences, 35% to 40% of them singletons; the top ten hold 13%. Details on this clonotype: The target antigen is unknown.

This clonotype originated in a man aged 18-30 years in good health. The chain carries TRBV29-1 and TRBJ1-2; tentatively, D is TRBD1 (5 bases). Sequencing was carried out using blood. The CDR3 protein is CSVVFRAGKTYGYTF. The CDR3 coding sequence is TGCAGCGTTGTTTTTAGGGCAGGGAAAACCTATGGCTACACCTTC. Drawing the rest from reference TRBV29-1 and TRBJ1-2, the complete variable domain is SAVISQKPSRDICQRGTSLTIQCQVDSQVTMMFWYRQQPGQSLTLIATANQGSEATYESGFVIDKFPISRPNLTFSTLTVSNMSPEDSSIYLCSVVFRAGKTYGYTFGSGTRLTVV.